This T cell receptor beta chain originates from a study of T cells in Graves' hyperthyroidism and ophthalmopathy. The CDR3 totals 14 residues. The V gene's germline CDR1 is LNHDA and CDR2 SQIVND (reference sequence). Between the trimmed V and J ends, which lost 4 bases and 3 bases, there was a span of 12 bases. The PBMCs studied were ones that came from about 9.9 ml fresh peripheral blood. Amplification of TCR beta CDR3 regions was performed using RNA transcripts as template. TCR CDR3 regions were first amplified by RT-PCR with HTBI primers. TCRdb reprocessed the multiplex PCR reads via MiXCR and lists one record per CDR3 protein. The table includes 700,000 or so distinct CDR3 sequences, roughly 15% detected once.

Material for sequencing was blood. The receptor was isolated from a man aged 18 to 30 with Graves' hyperthyroidism. The genes are TRBV19 and TRBJ1-2; D might be TRBD1 (5 bases). The CDR3 reads CASSRDGRYYGYTF. In DNA, the CDR3 is TGTGCCAGTAGTAGGGACGGACGGTACTATGGCTACACCTTC.